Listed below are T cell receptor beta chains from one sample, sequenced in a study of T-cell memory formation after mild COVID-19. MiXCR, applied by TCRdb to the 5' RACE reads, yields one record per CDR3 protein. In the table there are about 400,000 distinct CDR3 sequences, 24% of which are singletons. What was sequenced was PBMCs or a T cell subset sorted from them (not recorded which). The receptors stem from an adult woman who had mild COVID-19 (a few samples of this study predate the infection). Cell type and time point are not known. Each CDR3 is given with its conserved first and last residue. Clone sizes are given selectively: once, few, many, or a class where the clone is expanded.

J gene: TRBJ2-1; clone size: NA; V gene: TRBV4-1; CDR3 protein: CASSQEDSDEQFF
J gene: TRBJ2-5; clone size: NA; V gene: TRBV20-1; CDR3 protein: CSAVTGGWETQYF
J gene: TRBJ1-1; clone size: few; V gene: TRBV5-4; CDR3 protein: CASSRGTGVKMNTEAFF
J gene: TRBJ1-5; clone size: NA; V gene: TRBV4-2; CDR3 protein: CASSPGFIGSNQPQHF
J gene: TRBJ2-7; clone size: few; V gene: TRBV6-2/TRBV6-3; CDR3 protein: CASSFHYEQYF
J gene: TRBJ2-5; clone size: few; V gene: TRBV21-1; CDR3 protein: CASSADPGGETQYF
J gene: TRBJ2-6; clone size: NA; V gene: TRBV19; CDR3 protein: CASRRGQGRSGANVLTF
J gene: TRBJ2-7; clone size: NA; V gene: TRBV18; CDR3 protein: CASSPYPGTDEQYF
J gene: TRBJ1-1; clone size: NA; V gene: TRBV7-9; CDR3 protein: CASSPDLMNTEAFF
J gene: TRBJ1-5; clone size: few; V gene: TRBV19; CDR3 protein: CASGDVGQVNQPQHF
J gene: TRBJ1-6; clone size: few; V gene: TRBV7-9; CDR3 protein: CASSTTVIHNSPLHF
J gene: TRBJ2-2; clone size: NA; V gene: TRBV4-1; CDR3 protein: CASSQADTGELFF
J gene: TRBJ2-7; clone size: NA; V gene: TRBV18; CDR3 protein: CASSRNLGGDEQYF
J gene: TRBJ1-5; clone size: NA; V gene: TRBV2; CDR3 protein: CASSEERGLNQPQHF
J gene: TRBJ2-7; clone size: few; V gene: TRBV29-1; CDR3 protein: CSVSPAGGYEQYF
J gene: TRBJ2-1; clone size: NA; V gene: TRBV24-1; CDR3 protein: CATSGTGRSSYNEQFF